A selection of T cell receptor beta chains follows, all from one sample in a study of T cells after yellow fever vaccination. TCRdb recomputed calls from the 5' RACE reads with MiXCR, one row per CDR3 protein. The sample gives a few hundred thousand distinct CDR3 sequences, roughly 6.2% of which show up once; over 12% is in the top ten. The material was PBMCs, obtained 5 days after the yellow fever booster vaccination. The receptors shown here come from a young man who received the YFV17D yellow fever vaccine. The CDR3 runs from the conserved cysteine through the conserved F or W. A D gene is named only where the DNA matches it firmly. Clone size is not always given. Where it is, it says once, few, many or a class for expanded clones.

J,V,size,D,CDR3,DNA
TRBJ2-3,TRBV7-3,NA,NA,CPTPPAGTTDTQYF,TGTCCAACTCCCCCGGCGGGAACCACAGATACGCAGTATTTT
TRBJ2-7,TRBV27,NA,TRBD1,CASSSMGTGGSYEQYF,TGTGCCAGCAGTTCCATGGGGACAGGGGGCTCCTACGAGCAGTACTTC
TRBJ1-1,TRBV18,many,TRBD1,CASSRQGRTEAFF,TGTGCCAGCTCACGACAGGGTCGGACTGAAGCTTTCTTT
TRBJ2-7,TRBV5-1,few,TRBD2,CASSMRTSGDREQYF,TGCGCCAGCAGCATGCGGACTAGCGGGGATAGGGAGCAGTACTTC
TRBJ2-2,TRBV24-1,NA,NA,CATGWTGNTGELFF,TGTGCCACCGGGTGGACGGGAAACACCGGGGAGCTGTTTTTT
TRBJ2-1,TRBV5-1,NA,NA,CASSPGLQVEQFF,TGCGCCAGCAGCCCGGGACTCCAAGTGGAGCAGTTCTTC
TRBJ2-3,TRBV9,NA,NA,CATLARTDTQYF,TGTGCCACTCTAGCCCGCACAGATACGCAGTATTTT
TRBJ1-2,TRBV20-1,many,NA,CSARDGYTF,TGCAGTGCTAGAGACGGCTACACCTTC
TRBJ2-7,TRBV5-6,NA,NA,CASSLAQDGSYEQYF,TGTGCCAGCAGCTTGGCTCAGGATGGGTCCTACGAGCAGTACTTC
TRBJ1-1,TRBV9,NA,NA,CASSVAPASGGGNTEAFF,TGTGCCAGCAGCGTAGCCCCCGCGTCCGGGGGCGGAAACACTGAAGCTTTCTTT
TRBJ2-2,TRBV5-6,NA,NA,CASSSTSGLYNTGELFF,TGTGCCAGCAGTTCAACCTCGGGACTCTACAACACCGGGGAGCTGTTTTTT
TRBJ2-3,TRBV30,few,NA,CAWRLSSHTDTQYF,TGTGCCTGGAGGTTGAGCAGTCACACAGATACGCAGTATTTT
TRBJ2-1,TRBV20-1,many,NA,CSARPLSEQFF,TGCAGTGCTCGACCACTGAGTGAGCAGTTCTTC
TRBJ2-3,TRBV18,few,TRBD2,CASSPRAGGADTQYF,TGTGCCAGCTCACCGAGGGCGGGAGGCGCAGATACGCAGTATTTT
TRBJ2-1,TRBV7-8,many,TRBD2,CASSLGTSHNEQFF,TGTGCCAGCAGCCTTGGGACTAGCCACAATGAGCAGTTCTTC
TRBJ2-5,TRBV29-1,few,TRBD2,CSVELLKVAGGGETQYF,TGCAGCGTGGAGCTATTGAAAGTAGCGGGAGGCGGTGAGACCCAGTACTTC
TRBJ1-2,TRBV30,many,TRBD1,CAWSPTGGRHGYTF,TGTGCCTGGAGCCCGACAGGGGGGCGTCATGGCTACACCTTC
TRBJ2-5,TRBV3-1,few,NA,CASSQDWTETQYF,TGTGCCAGCAGCCAAGATTGGACGGAGACCCAGTACTTC
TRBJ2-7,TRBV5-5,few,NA,CASSFLLEQYF,TGTGCCAGCAGCTTTTTGTTGGAGCAGTACTTC
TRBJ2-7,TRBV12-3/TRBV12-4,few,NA,CASSFVRGDEQYF,TGTGCCAGCAGTTTTGTGAGAGGGGATGAGCAGTACTTC
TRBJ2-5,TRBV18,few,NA,CASSPRPGDETQYF,TGTGCCAGCTCACCCCGGCCGGGGGATGAGACCCAGTACTTC
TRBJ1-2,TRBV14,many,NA,CASSPSAYGYTF,TGTGCCAGCAGCCCAAGTGCCTATGGCTACACCTTC
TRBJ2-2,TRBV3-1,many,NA,CASSQATVGELFF,TGTGCCAGCAGCCAAGCGACCGTCGGGGAGCTGTTTTTT